This T cell receptor beta chain was captured in a study of T cells in Graves' hyperthyroidism and ophthalmopathy. Study-level points and caveats: The model's output predicted ophthalmopathy at a median of roughly 6.9 months prior to onset. Stable hyperthyroidism was separated from ophthalmopathy by a model based on 13 V-J features.

Comments on this clonotype: What it recognizes is unknown.

With a duration under 2 months, the hyperthyroidism was newly diagnosed in patients aged 18 to 65. Trimming left V 4 bases short and J 0 bases short, with 13 bases between. The CDR3 runs to 16 residues. CDR1 is LNHDA, CDR2 SQIVND, per germline (reference sequence). The source material, RNA transcripts, was used to amplify TCR beta CDR3 regions. The HTBI primer set served for first-round RT-PCR of the TCR CDR3. TCRdb re-derived calls from the multiplex PCR reads in MiXCR, one entry per CDR3 protein. The sample includes hundreds of thousands of distinct CDR3 sequences, approximately 15% of them seen just once.

The sequence derives from a woman aged 18-30 years with Graves' hyperthyroidism. Sequencing was carried out using blood. The chain couples TRBV19 to TRBJ1-3; possible D gene TRBD1, 5 bases. In nucleotides, the CDR3 is TGTGCCAGTAGTACCCCCCGGGACTTCTCTGGAAACACCATATATTTT. This translates into CASSTPRDFSGNTIYF.